The 18 T cell receptor beta chains given below trace back to one sample, sequenced in a study of CD8+ T cells in alopecia areata. Treatment defined: oral pan-JAK inhibitor, 5-10 mg twice daily. It was cDNA, reverse transcribed from extracted RNA, that served as the sequencing template. This table comes from immunoSEQ multiplex PCR, and its TCRdb copy is limited to in-frame clones, with some not included. The table lists 60,000 to 85,000 clones, approximately 30% of them singletons. The sequencing used CD8+ T cells sorted from blood, collected at week 4, from a patient treated with tofacitinib. Source of these receptors: a human donor with alopecia areata.

The J gene is TRBJ2-5, the V gene TRBV2; a possible D gene is TRBD1 (5 bases). In germline, CDR1 is SNHLY, CDR2 FYNNEI. The CDR3 loop spans 14 amino acids. Between the trimmed V and J ends, which lost 4 bases and 4 bases, there was a span of 13 bases. DNA of the CDR3: TGTGCCAGCAGTGCCCCAGGGCTTCGAGAGACCCAGTACTTC. Translated: CASSAPGLRETQYF.

V and J are TRBV5-1 and TRBJ1-2; D call uncertain. The CDR3 contains 14 residues. V shed 5 bases and J shed 2 bases, with 13 bases lying between them. Germline assignment: CDR1 SGHRS and CDR2 YFSETQ. CDR3 in amino acids: CASRAAGVNYGYTF. The DNA for the CDR3 is TGCGCCAGCAGGGCTGCCGGGGTCAACTATGGCTACACCTTC.

This chain connects TRBV5-6 to TRBJ1-5, with a weak D call TRBD1 (5 bases). Trimming cost V 0 bases and J 4 bases, with 8 bases left between them. The CDR3 loop spans 14 amino acids. The germline CDR1 and CDR2 sequences are SGHDT and YYEEEE. DNA of the CDR3: TGTGCCAGCAGCTTGGGGGGCTATAATCAGCCCCAGCATTTT. This encodes CASSLGGYNQPQHF.

In regard to this clone: The identical CDR3 is also encoded by other nucleotide sequences in the sample. The chain has TRBV29-1 and TRBJ2-7; D is ambiguous. This CDR3 is 10 amino acids long. The germline V and J ends were trimmed by 5 bases and 3 bases, with 5 bases remaining between them. Germline V lookup: CDR1 SQVTM, CDR2 ANQGSEA. CDR3: CSVLDYEQYF. DNA of the CDR3: TGCAGCGTTCTCGACTACGAGCAGTACTTC.

In its sample, this clone was seen a few times. The genes are TRBV28 and TRBJ2-7, with D tentatively TRBD1 or TRBD2 (5 bases each). Germline V lookup: CDR1 MDHEN, CDR2 SYDVKM. The CDR3 length is 12 residues. With 3 bases removed from V and 5 bases from J, the gap between germline ends came to 8 bases. The CDR3 reads CASSFLGDEQYF. CDR3 bases: TGTGCCAGCAGTTTTTTGGGGGACGAGCAGTACTTC.

In its sample, this clone was seen a few times. The rearrangement joins TRBV4-3 to TRBJ2-3; the D call may be TRBD1 or TRBD2 (5 bases each). Between the trimmed V and J ends, which lost 1 base and 5 bases, there was a span of 13 bases. The germline V gene encodes CDR1 LGHNA and CDR2 YSLEER. This CDR3 is built from 15 residues. The CDR3 reads CASSQAAGTIDTQYF. The CDR3 DNA reads as TGCGCCAGCAGCCAAGCCGCCGGGACCATAGATACGCAGTATTTT.

The chain joins TRBV29-1 to TRBJ1-2; a possible D gene is TRBD1 (5 bases). The ends were cut back, 7 bases at V and 4 bases at J, with 19 bases in the middle. In germline, CDR1 is SQVTM, CDR2 ANQGSEA. The length of the CDR3 is 14 residues. Here the CDR3 reads CSASGGSLSYGYTF. CDR3 DNA sequence: TGCAGCGCTTCTGGGGGATCGTTATCCTATGGCTACACCTTC. The variable domain in full, with the rest retrieved from reference TRBV29-1 and TRBJ1-2, is SAVISQKPSRDICQRGTSLTIQCQVDSQVTMMFWYRQQPGQSLTLIATANQGSEATYESGFVIDKFPISRPNLTFSTLTVSNMSPEDSSIYLCSASGGSLSYGYTFGSGTRLTVV.

The rearrangement uses TRBV29-1 and TRBJ2-7; no definite D call. V was cut by 2 bases and J by 5 bases, with 10 bases left in between. Germline-derived CDR1 and CDR2 are SQVTM and ANQGSEA. The CDR3 runs 12 residues. CDR3: CSVEQTDHEQYF. DNA of the CDR3: TGCAGCGTTGAACAAACCGACCACGAGCAGTACTTC.

V usage is TRBV29-1 and J usage is TRBJ2-2, with 9 bases lining up with TRBD1. Trimming took 7 bases from V and 2 from J; bases not matched to a gene: 8. The germline V gene has CDR1 SQVTM and CDR2 ANQGSEA. The CDR3 loop spans 15 amino acids. The chain's CDR3 is CSALRTGENTGELFF. Here the CDR3 DNA reads TGCAGCGCCCTCCGGACAGGGGAAAACACCGGGGAGCTGTTTTTT.

This clone has more than one count but fewer than ten. The rearrangement joins TRBV5-1 to TRBJ2-7; D is unclear. The CDR3 spans 14 residues. Germline CDR1 reads SGHRS; CDR2 reads YFSETQ. V lost 0 bases and J 2 bases, leaving 9 bases between the germline ends. CDR3 sequence reads: CASSLAQPTYEQYF. The CDR3 nucleotides read TGCGCCAGCAGCTTGGCCCAACCAACCTACGAGCAGTACTTC.

The chain combines TRBV9 with TRBJ2-3; D is unclear. V was trimmed by 3 bases and J by 4 bases, leaving 6 bases between them. Germline assignment: CDR1 SGDLS and CDR2 YYNGEE. CDR3 length: 12 amino acids. As DNA, the CDR3 is TGTGCCAGCAGCGAATGGTCAGATACGCAGTATTTT. It codes for CASSEWSDTQYF.

This chain connects TRBV6-5 to TRBJ2-1, with D perhaps TRBD2 (6 bases). Germline assignment: CDR1 MNHEY and CDR2 SVGAGI. V lost 0 bases and J lost 12, with 9 bases in between. CDR3 length: 12 amino acids. The CDR3 spells CASSYSVGGQFF. DNA for the CDR3: TGTGCCAGCAGTTACTCTGTGGGGGGGCAGTTCTTC.

The J gene is TRBJ2-5, the V gene TRBV29-1; TRBD1 or TRBD2 may be the D gene (5 bases each). The CDR3 length is 13 residues. Germline loops: CDR1 SQVTM, CDR2 ANQGSEA. V was pared by 7 bases and J by 1 base, with 13 bases between. The CDR3 sequence is CSARGESQETQYF. The CDR3 bases are TGCAGCGCTCGAGGGGAGAGCCAAGAGACCCAGTACTTC.

This clone turned up a few times. This chain links TRBV27 with TRBJ2-1, with D hard to call. The CDR3 length is 13 residues. CDR1 is MNHEY, CDR2 SMNVEV, per germline (reference sequence). Trimming left V 2 bases short and J 1 base short, with 3 bases between. The CDR3 loop reads CASSLISYNEQFF. The CDR3 DNA sequence: TGTGCCAGCAGTTTAATTTCCTACAATGAGCAGTTCTTC.

The chain has TRBV10-2 and TRBJ2-3; no reliable D call. Trimming cost V 7 bases and J 1 base, with 9 bases left between them. Germline V gene data show CDR1 as WSHSY and CDR2 as SAAADI. This CDR3 has 13 amino acids. In DNA, the CDR3 is TGCGCCAGCACTCGAAGCGGCACAGATACGCAGTATTTT. This codes for CASTRSGTDTQYF.

The V and J genes are TRBV9 and TRBJ1-2; 7 bases are a match to TRBD1. The CDR3 consists of 14 residues. Germline V gene lookup returns CDR1 SGDLS and CDR2 YYNGEE. With V trimmed by 3 bases and J by 4 bases, 6 bases remained unmatched. The CDR3 DNA reads as TGTGCCAGCAGCGCCTCAGGGGGGGCCTATGGCTACACCTTC. Encoded protein: CASSASGGAYGYTF. Full variable domain (rest looked up from reference TRBV9 and TRBJ1-2): DSGVTQTPKHLITATGQRVTLRCSPRSGDLSVYWYQQSLDQGLQFLIQYYNGEERAKGNILERFSAQQFPDLHSELNLSSLELGDSALYFCASSASGGAYGYTFGSGTRLTVV.

This clone was found a few times. V gene TRBV7-9 combines with J gene TRBJ2-1; tentatively, D is TRBD2 (5 bases). Germline-derived CDR1 and CDR2 are SEHNR and FQNEAQ (reference sequence). This CDR3 spans 12 amino acids. V lost 5 bases, J lost 5 bases, and 7 bases lay in between. CDR3 sequence: CASSASHNEQFF. For the CDR3, the DNA is TGTGCCAGCAGCGCTAGCCACAATGAGCAGTTCTTC.

The chain has TRBV27 and TRBJ2-7; possibly TRBD1 for D (5 bases). This CDR3 region has 12 residues. Per the germline V gene, CDR1 is MNHEY and CDR2 is SMNVEV (reference sequence). V was clipped by 5 bases and J by 8 bases, with 13 bases between them. Here the CDR3 DNA reads TGTGCCAGCAGTGTTGGGGCGGACAAGCAGTACTTC. Translating gives CASSVGADKQYF.